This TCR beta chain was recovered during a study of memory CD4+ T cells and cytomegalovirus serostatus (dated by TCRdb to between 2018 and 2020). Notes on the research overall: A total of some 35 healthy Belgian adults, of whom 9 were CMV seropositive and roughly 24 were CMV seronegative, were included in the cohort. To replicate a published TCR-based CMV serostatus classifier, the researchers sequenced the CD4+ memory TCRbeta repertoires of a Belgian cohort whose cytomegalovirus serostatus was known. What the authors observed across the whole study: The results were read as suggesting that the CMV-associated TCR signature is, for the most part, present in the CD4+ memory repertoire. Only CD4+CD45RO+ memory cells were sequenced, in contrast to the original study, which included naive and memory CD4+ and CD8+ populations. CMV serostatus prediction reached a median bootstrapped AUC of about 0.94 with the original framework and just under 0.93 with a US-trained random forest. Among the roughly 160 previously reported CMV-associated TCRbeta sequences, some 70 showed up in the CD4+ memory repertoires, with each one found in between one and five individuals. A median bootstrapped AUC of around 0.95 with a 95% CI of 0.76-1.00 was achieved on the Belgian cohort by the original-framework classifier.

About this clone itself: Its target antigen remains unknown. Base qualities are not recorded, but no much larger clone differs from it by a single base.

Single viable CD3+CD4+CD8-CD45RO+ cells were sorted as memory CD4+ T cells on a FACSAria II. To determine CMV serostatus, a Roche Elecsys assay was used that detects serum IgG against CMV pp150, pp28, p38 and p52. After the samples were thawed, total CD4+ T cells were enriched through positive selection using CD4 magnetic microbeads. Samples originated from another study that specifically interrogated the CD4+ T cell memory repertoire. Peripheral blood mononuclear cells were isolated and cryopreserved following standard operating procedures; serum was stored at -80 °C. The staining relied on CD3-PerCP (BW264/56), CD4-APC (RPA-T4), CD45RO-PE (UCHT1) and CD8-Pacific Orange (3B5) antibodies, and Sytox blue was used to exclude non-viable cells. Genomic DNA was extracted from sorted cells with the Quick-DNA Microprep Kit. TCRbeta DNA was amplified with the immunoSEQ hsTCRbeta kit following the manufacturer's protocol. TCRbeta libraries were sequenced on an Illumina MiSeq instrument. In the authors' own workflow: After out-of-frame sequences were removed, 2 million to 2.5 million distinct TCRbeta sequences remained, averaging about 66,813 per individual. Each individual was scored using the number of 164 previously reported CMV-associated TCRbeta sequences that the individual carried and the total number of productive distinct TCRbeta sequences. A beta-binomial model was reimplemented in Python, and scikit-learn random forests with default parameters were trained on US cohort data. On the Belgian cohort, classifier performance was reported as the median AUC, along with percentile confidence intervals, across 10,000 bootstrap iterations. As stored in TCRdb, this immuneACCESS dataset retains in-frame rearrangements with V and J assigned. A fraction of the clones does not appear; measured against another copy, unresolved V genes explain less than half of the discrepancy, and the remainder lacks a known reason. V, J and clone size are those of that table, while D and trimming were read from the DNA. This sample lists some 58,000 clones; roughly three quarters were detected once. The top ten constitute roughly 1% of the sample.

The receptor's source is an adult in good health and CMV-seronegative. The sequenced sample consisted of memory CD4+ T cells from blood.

In nucleotides, the sequence is TGTGCCAGCAGTCCGGGACAGGGGGCAACCGAGCAGTACTTC. Its product reads: CASSPGQGATEQYF. This chain is built from TRBV27 and TRBJ2-7, and TRBD1 aligns with 12 junction nucleotides. The CDR3 covers 14 residues, taking in both the cysteine and the phenylalanine. The DNA shown is the 42-base CDR3, in frame from base 1. The germline V gene (reference sequence) provides CDR1 MNHEY and CDR2 SMNVEV. At the junction V is shortened by 5 bases and J by 6 bases; bases outside the gene matches: 5.